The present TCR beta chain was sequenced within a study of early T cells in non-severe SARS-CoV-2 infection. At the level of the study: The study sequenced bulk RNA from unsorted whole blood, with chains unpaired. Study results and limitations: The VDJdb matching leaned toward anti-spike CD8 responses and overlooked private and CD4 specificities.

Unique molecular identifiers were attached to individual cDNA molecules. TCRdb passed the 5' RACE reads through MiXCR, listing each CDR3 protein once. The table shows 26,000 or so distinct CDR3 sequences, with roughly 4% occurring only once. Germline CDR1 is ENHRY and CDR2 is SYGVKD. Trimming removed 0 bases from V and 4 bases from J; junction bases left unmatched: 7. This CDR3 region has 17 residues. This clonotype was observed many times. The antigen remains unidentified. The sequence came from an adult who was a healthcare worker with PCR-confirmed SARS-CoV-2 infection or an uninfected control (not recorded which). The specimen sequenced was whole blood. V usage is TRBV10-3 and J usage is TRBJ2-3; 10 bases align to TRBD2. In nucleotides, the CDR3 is TGTGCCATCAGTGAGTCGAGGGCTAGCGGGAGACCAGATACGCAGTATTTT. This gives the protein CAISESRASGRPDTQYF.